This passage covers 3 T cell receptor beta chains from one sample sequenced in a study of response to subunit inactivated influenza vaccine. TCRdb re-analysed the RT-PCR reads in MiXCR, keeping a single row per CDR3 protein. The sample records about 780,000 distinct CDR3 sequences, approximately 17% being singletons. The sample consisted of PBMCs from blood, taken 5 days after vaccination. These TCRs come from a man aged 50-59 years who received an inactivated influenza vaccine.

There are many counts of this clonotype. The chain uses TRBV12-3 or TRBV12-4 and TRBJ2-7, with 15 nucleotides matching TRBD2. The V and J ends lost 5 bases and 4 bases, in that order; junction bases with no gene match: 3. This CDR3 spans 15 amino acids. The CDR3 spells CASSRGLAGGYEQYF. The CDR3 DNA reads TGTGCCAGCAGTCGGGGACTAGCGGGGGGATACGAGCAGTACTTC.

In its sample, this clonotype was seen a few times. The CDR3 nucleotides are TGTGCCAGCAGCCAAGAAGGTCTGGAAGCTTTCTTT. Protein product: CASSQEGLEAFF. V usage is TRBV4-2 and J usage is TRBJ1-1; no firm D call. This CDR3 has 12 amino acids. In germline, CDR1 is LGHNA, CDR2 YNFKEQ. V was trimmed by 0 bases and J by 8 bases, leaving 7 bases between them.

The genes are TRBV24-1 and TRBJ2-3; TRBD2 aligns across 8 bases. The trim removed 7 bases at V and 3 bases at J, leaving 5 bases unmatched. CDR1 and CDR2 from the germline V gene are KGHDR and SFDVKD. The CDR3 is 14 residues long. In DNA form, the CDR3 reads TGTGCCACCAGCCCTCGGGGGGGGACAGATACGCAGTATTTT. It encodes CATSPRGGTDTQYF.